Each of the 27 T cell receptor beta chains below was sequenced from the same sample in a study of preoperative IRX-2 immunotherapy in early breast cancer. The method was immunoSEQ multiplex PCR; TCRdb's version includes in-frame clones alone and lacks a portion of them. The sample holds 40,000 to 45,000 clones, approximately 94% seen once. Treatment given: preoperative locoregional IRX-2 cytokine immunotherapy. The starting material was tumor tissue, obtained after IRX-2 immunotherapy. The receptors originated from a human donor with breast cancer.

This sequence joins TRBV2 and TRBJ2-5, with D unresolved. The V gene's germline CDR1 is SNHLY and CDR2 FYNNEI. This CDR3 contains 14 residues. Trimming left V 2 bases short and J 5 bases short, with 12 bases between. The CDR3 sequence: CASSESPIGETQYF. The CDR3 DNA sequence: TGTGCCAGCAGTGAATCTCCCATTGGTGAGACCCAGTACTTC.

The V and J genes are TRBV7-2 and TRBJ2-7, with 11 bases lining up with TRBD1. The CDR3 sequence is 14 residues long. Trimming took 4 bases from V and 2 from J; bases not matched to a gene: 1. The germline V gene encodes CDR1 SGHTA and CDR2 FQGNSA. CDR3 bases: TGTGCCAGCAGCTCGGGACAGGGGGCCTACGAGCAGTACTTC. It encodes CASSSGQGAYEQYF.

The rearrangement links TRBV6-5 to TRBJ2-1; D is possibly TRBD2 (5 bases). The CDR3 totals 13 residues. Trimming cost V 11 bases and J 1 base, with 12 bases left between them. The germline V gene encodes CDR1 MNHEY and CDR2 SVGAGI. CDR3 in amino acids: CALLVLSYNEQFF. The CDR3 bases are TGTGCCCTACTAGTTTTGTCCTACAATGAGCAGTTCTTC.

This chain uses TRBV11-1 with TRBJ2-7; maybe TRBD2 (6 bases). V lost 5 bases, J lost 7 bases, and 15 bases lay in between. The CDR3 covers 13 residues. Germline V gives CDR1 SGHAT, CDR2 FQDESV (reference sequence). The CDR3 region is CASSRDHGGEQYF. CDR3 DNA: TGTGCCAGCAGCAGGGACCACGGGGGAGAGCAGTACTTC.

The chain links TRBV9 to TRBJ2-7; weak D call: TRBD2 (5 bases). CDR3 length: 14 amino acids. CDR1 and CDR2 from the germline V gene are SGDLS and YYNGEE. Between the trimmed V and J ends, which lost 0 bases and 4 bases, there was a span of 11 bases. Here the CDR3 reads CASSVGGEGYEQYF. In nucleotides, the CDR3 is TGTGCCAGCAGCGTAGGGGGAGAAGGATACGAGCAGTACTTC.

This chain uses TRBV5-1 with TRBJ2-5; possibly TRBD1 for D (6 bases). The germline gives CDR1 SGHRS, CDR2 YFSETQ. This CDR3 has 14 amino acids. Trimming removed 9 bases from V and 2 bases from J, with 17 bases in between. The CDR3 region has the DNA TGCGCCACCTCACAGGGTCCCCAGCAAGAGACCCAGTACTTC. This sequence encodes CATSQGPQQETQYF.

This chain connects TRBV10-2 to TRBJ1-5; D not certain. The germline CDR1 and CDR2 sequences are WSHSY and SAAADI. V was shortened by 7 bases and J by 3 bases, with 10 bases between the two germline ends. The CDR3 runs to 13 residues. The chain's CDR3 is CASIGGVNQPQHF. The CDR3 nucleotides are TGCGCCAGCATTGGCGGGGTCAATCAGCCCCAGCATTTT.

This chain joins TRBV11-3 and TRBJ2-1; TRBD1 aligns across 8 bases. Trimming cost V 4 bases and J 9 bases; bases outside gene matches: 11. The CDR3 is 15 residues long. Germline V gene data show CDR1 as SGHNT and CDR2 as YENEEA. The CDR3 bases are TGTGCCAGCAGCTCCCGCGAGGACAGGGCGGGTGAGCAGTTCTTC. It encodes CASSSREDRAGEQFF.

The chain employs TRBV7-2 and TRBJ2-7; tentative D call: TRBD2 (6 bases). The germline V gene encodes CDR1 SGHTA and CDR2 FQGNSA. V was clipped by 0 bases and J by 3 bases, with 9 bases between them. This CDR3 contains 14 residues. For the CDR3, the DNA is TGTGCCAGCAGCTTAGCCCCGGGGGACTACGAGCAGTACTTC. It translates to CASSLAPGDYEQYF.

This rearrangement joins TRBV5-1 to TRBJ1-3; 9 bases map to TRBD1. The CDR3 extends over 18 amino acids. Germline-derived CDR1 and CDR2 are SGHRS and YFSETQ. V gave up 4 bases and J gave up 3 bases; unmatched junction bases: 14. CDR3 DNA: TGCGCCAGCAGCCTACAAATCACAGGGGGCTGGATTGGAAACACCATATATTTT. Protein: CASSLQITGGWIGNTIYF.

V and J are TRBV6-1 and TRBJ1-1; TRBD1 aligns across 10 bases. The trim removed 6 bases at V and 5 bases at J, leaving 6 bases unmatched. Germline V gene sequence: CDR1 MNHNS, CDR2 SASEGT. This CDR3 region has 14 residues. CDR3 in amino acids: CASRLDRGGTEAFF. For the CDR3, the DNA is TGTGCCAGCAGGCTGGACAGGGGGGGGACTGAAGCTTTCTTT.

This chain joins TRBV28 and TRBJ2-7; D ambiguous. CDR3 length equals 11 residues. Germline V gene lookup returns CDR1 MDHEN and CDR2 SYDVKM. Trimming stripped 2 bases from V and 4 bases from J, with 3 bases between. The CDR3 reads CASSLLYEQYF. CDR3 bases: TGTGCCAGCAGTTTACTTTACGAGCAGTACTTC. The complete variable domain, with remaining parts taken from reference TRBV28 and TRBJ2-7, reads DVKVTQSSRYLVKRTGEKVFLECVQDMDHENMFWYRQDPGLGLRLIYFSYDVKMKEKGDIPEGYSVSREKKERFSLILESASTNQTSMYLCASSLLYEQYFGPGTRLTVT.

The chain employs TRBV9 and TRBJ1-3; 8 nucleotides line up with TRBD1. This CDR3 is 16 amino acids long. Per germline, CDR1 SGDLS and CDR2 YYNGEE. Trimming took 0 bases from V and 4 from J; bases not matched to a gene: 6. Here the CDR3 DNA reads TGTGCCAGCAGCGTAGTTCCTGACAGGGGAGGAAACACCATATATTTT. Encoded protein: CASSVVPDRGGNTIYF. The full variable domain, rest sourced from reference TRBV9 and TRBJ1-3, is DSGVTQTPKHLITATGQRVTLRCSPRSGDLSVYWYQQSLDQGLQFLIQYYNGEERAKGNILERFSAQQFPDLHSELNLSSLELGDSALYFCASSVVPDRGGNTIYFGEGSWLTVV.

The CDR3: CASSQDPTSSEQYF. CDR3 coding DNA: TGCGCCAGCAGCCAAGATCCGACTAGCAGCGAGCAGTACTTC. The rearrangement links TRBV4-1 to TRBJ2-7, with TRBD2 identical over 7 bases. The CDR3 is made up of 14 amino acids. Germline CDR1 is MGHRA and CDR2 is YSYEKL. V dropped 0 bases and J dropped 6; count of bases not matched to a gene: 5.

The chain joins TRBV4-3 to TRBJ2-1, with D uncertain. The CDR3 is 14 residues long. V dropped 0 bases and J dropped 5 bases, with 8 bases sitting between them. The germline CDR1 and CDR2 sequences are LGHNA and YSLEER. This CDR3 reads CASSQEMEDNEQFF. CDR3 sequence (DNA): TGCGCCAGCAGCCAAGAGATGGAAGACAATGAGCAGTTCTTC.

Only a few counts were recorded for this clone. CDR3 nucleotide sequence: TGCGCCAGCAGCCAAGCCCAACTAGCGGGAGGGGTCTACAATGAGCAGTTCTTC. It specifies CASSQAQLAGGVYNEQFF. The chain carries TRBV4-3 and TRBJ2-1; 13 nucleotides match TRBD2. Trimming cost V 1 base and J 3 bases; bases outside gene matches: 6. The CDR3 spans 18 residues. Germline V CDR1 and CDR2: LGHNA, YSLEER.

The chain links TRBV21-1 to TRBJ2-7; TRBD1, as called in the table, went unchecked against the DNA. TRBV21-1 is an annotated pseudogene. CDR3 size: 15 residues. The DNA for the CDR3 is TGTGCCAGCAGCAACACGCGGGACAGGGCGTGTGAGCAGTACTTC. It specifies CASSNTRDRACEQYF.

V and J are TRBV5-1 and TRBJ2-3; D unresolved. CDR1 is SGHRS and CDR2 is YFSETQ in the germline V gene. V lost 0 bases and J 2 bases, leaving 4 bases between the germline ends. The CDR3 sequence is 13 residues long. In DNA, the CDR3 is TGCGCCAGCAGCTTGGGGCCCACAGATACGCAGTATTTT. Protein product: CASSLGPTDTQYF. Supplemented by reference TRBV5-1 and TRBJ2-3, the full variable domain reads KAGVTQTPRYLIKTRGQQVTLSCSPISGHRSVSWYQQTPGQGLQFLFEYFSETQRNKGNFPGRFSGRQFSNSRSEMNVSTLELGDSALYLCASSLGPTDTQYFGPGTRLTVL.

This sequence joins TRBV28 and TRBJ2-2, with TRBD1 identical over 8 bases. This CDR3 spans 16 amino acids. The V segment lost 3 bases and the J segment 7 bases; nucleotides outside the gene matches: 10. Germline V gives CDR1 MDHEN, CDR2 SYDVKM. CDR3 sequence (DNA): TGTGCCAGCAGTTTCCCGGGACAGGCTAGGTTCGGGGAGCTGTTTTTT. It yields the protein CASSFPGQARFGELFF.

The chain carries TRBV5-1 and TRBJ2-3; no reliable D call. The CDR3 spans 15 residues. The V gene lost 1 base and the J gene lost 0 bases, with 9 bases spanning the gap. Germline CDR1 SGHRS, CDR2 YFSETQ. The CDR3 DNA follows: TGCGCCAGCAGCTTGTACAGTTCGAGCACAGATACGCAGTATTTT. This sequence encodes CASSLYSSSTDTQYF.

This chain uses TRBV10-3 with TRBJ1-4; 8 nucleotides align to TRBD1. CDR1 and CDR2 from the germline V gene are ENHRY and SYGVKD. The CDR3 contains 16 residues. V shed 3 bases, J shed 2 bases, and the junction held 5 bases outside the gene matches. This CDR3 is CAISDARTGTNEKLFF. The CDR3 nucleotides are TGTGCCATCAGTGATGCCCGGACAGGGACTAATGAAAAACTGTTTTTT.

This chain joins TRBV9 and TRBJ1-1; D gene ambiguous. CDR3 length: 13 amino acids. V was shortened by 4 bases and J by 4 bases, with 11 bases between the two germline ends. Germline V lookup: CDR1 SGDLS, CDR2 YYNGEE. In DNA form, the CDR3 reads TGTGCCAGCAGCAAGCCCGCTTCCACTGAAGCTTTCTTT. It codes for CASSKPASTEAFF.

The V and J genes are TRBV10-3 and TRBJ2-2; 10 nucleotides align to TRBD2. The CDR3 consists of 16 residues. Germline-derived CDR1 and CDR2 are ENHRY and SYGVKD. With V trimmed by 0 bases and J by 7 bases, 5 bases remained unmatched. The CDR3 loop is CAISESQRGGHGELFF. For the CDR3, the DNA is TGTGCCATCAGTGAGTCCCAGCGGGGGGGCCACGGGGAGCTGTTTTTT.

The V call is TRBV5-1, the J call TRBJ2-3; TRBD1 agrees at 9 bases. Germline lookup yields CDR1 SGHRS and CDR2 YFSETQ. This CDR3 has 16 residues. The V gene end was trimmed by 3 bases and the J gene end by 2 bases; junction bases not matched to a gene: 7. The CDR3 DNA follows: TGCGCCAGCAGCTCCCCCGGGACAGGGTACACAGATACGCAGTATTTT. Amino acids: CASSSPGTGYTDTQYF.

The chain carries TRBV4-2 and TRBJ2-7; TRBD2 agrees at 8 bases. Trimming at V came to 0 bases and at J to 2 bases, leaving 6 bases not matched to a gene. The CDR3 is made up of 16 amino acids. Germline-derived CDR1 and CDR2 are LGHNA and YNFKEQ. The CDR3 nucleotides read TGTGCCAGCAGCCAAGATATCGCTAGCGGGCCCTACGAGCAGTACTTC. Translation gives CASSQDIASGPYEQYF.

The chain uses TRBV6-1 and TRBJ1-1; TRBD1 agrees at 7 bases. Losses at the gene ends were 6 bases for V and 6 bases for J; bases not matched to a gene: 7. CDR3 length equals 13 residues. Germline V lookup: CDR1 MNHNS, CDR2 SASEGT. In nucleotides, the CDR3 is TGTGCCAGCAGGAGACAGGGTGGTGCTGAAGCTTTCTTT. Translation: CASRRQGGAEAFF.

The J gene is TRBJ2-1, the V gene TRBV4-3; D tentatively reads TRBD1 or TRBD2 (6 bases each). The V and J ends lost 1 base and 10 bases respectively, with 17 bases between them. Germline lookup yields CDR1 LGHNA and CDR2 YSLEER. The CDR3 length is 15 residues. CDR3 region: CASSQGGAGLGEQFF. The CDR3 DNA follows: TGCGCCAGCAGCCAAGGGGGGGCCGGGCTGGGGGAGCAGTTCTTC.